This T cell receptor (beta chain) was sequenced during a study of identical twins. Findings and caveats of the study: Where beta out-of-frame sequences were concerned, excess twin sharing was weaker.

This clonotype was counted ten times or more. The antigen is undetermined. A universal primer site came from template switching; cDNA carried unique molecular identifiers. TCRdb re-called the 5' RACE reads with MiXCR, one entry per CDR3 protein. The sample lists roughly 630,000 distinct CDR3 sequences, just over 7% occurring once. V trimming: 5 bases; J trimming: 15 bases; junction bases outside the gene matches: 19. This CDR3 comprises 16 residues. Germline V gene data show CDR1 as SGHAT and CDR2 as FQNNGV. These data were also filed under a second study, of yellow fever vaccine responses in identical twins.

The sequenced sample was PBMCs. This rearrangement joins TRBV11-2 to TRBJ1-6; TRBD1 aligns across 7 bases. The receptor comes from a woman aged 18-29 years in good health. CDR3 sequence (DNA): TGTGCCAGCAGCACCAGAACCGGGACAGCCCAATTTAGCCTCCACTTT. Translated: CASSTRTGTAQFSLHF. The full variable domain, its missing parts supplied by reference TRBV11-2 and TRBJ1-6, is EAGVAQSPRYKIIEKRQSVAFWCNPISGHATLYWYQQILGQGPKLLIQFQNNGVVDDSQLPKDRFSAERLKGVDSTLKIQPAKLEDSAVYLCASSTRTGTAQFSLHFGNGTRLTVT.